The clone carrying this T cell receptor (beta chain) was seen a few times. Its antigen is not identified. The data are from a study of cytomegalovirus exposure and HLA in healthy donors. Overall study context: The same platform was used for the 110 or so validation repertoires as for the roughly 670 first-cohort repertoires, as reported in a later analysis. Whole-study results and caveats: It was confirmed in vitro that a few of the CMV-associated chains were specific for CMV antigens. A list of 150 to 200 TCR beta chains associated with cytomegalovirus was given.

This CDR3 comprises 10 residues. Per the germline V gene, CDR1 is SGDLS and CDR2 is YYNGEE. V lost 4 bases and J lost 11, with 7 bases in between. Measured with immunoSEQ multiplex PCR; TCRdb has only the in-frame clones, and not every one. The repertoire holds some 170,000 clones, more than 75% seen once, with 2.7% in the top ten. The TCR comes from a man between 18 and 29 years old in good health and CMV-seropositive. The chain links TRBV9 to TRBJ1-5; D gene uncertain. Sequencing was carried out using PBMCs. The DNA of the CDR3 is TGTGCCAGCAGCTCCCGGGCCCAGCATTTT. This encodes CASSSRAQHF.